The rows below give T cell receptor beta chains drawn from one sample of a study of CD8 T cells in ankylosing spondylitis. TCRdb reprocessed the 5' RACE reads with MiXCR, giving one entry per CDR3 protein. This sample yields some 150,000 distinct CDR3 sequences, of which about 42% are seen a single time; roughly 15% belongs to the top ten. Sequenced: synovial fluid, either unsorted or a sorted T cell fraction (not recorded which). The receptors come from a male donor with ankylosing spondylitis. Each CDR3 is given with its conserved first and last residue. D genes are given only for firm matches. The size field is filled for only some rows; it gives once, few, many or a size class.

len	d_gene	j_gene	abundance	v_gene	CDR3nt	CDR3aa
15	-	TRBJ2-7	-	TRBV25-1	TGTGCCAGCAGAGGTAGGGGAGTTGTACGTAGCGAGCAGTACTTC	CASRGRGVVRSEQYF
14	-	TRBJ1-5	-	TRBV12-3/TRBV12-4	TGTGCCAGCAGTTTCGGGGACATCAATCAGCCCCAGCATTTT	CASSFGDINQPQHF
14	-	TRBJ1-2	-	TRBV7-9	TGTGCCAGCACCTATGACGGCCGTAACTATGGCTACACCTTC	CASTYDGRNYGYTF
19	-	TRBJ2-3	-	TRBV10-3	-	CAISESTAARDLPTDTQYF
14	-	TRBJ1-1	-	TRBV12-3/TRBV12-4	TGTGCCAGCAGCTTCTTCCCGATGAACACTGAAGCTTTCTTT	CASSFFPMNTEAFF
12	-	TRBJ1-1	-	TRBV7-9	TGTGCCAGCAATTGGTGGGACACTGAAGCTTTCTTT	CASNWWDTEAFF
16	-	TRBJ1-2	-	TRBV12-5	TGTGCTAGTGGTTTGACCCCAGCCGACACTAACTATGGCTACACCTTC	CASGLTPADTNYGYTF
15	TRBD2	TRBJ2-3	-	TRBV28	TGTGCCAGCAGTTTATCGGAGGGAGGGGCAGATACGCAGTATTTT	CASSLSEGGADTQYF
13	-	TRBJ1-1	few	TRBV12-3/TRBV12-4	TGTGCCAGCAGTTTGGGACCGGCGACTGAAGCTTTCTTT	CASSLGPATEAFF
14	-	TRBJ2-5	-	TRBV5-6	TGTGCCAGCAGTCAAGCGACTTGGGGAGAGACCCAGTACTTC	CASSQATWGETQYF
14	-	TRBJ2-7	-	TRBV10-3	TGTGCCATCAGTGAATCCGAGAGCTCCTACGAGCAGTACTTC	CAISESESSYEQYF
15	TRBD2	TRBJ2-7	-	TRBV20-1	TGCAGTGCTAAGGGGGGGACTAGATGGCCCTACGAGCAGTACTTC	CSAKGGTRWPYEQYF
20	-	TRBJ2-7	-	TRBV21-1	TGTGCCAGCAGCAAAGCGGGAACCGGACTAGCGGGAGGGCCGCGCTACGAGCAGTACTTC	CASSKAGTGLAGGPRYEQYF
18	TRBD2	TRBJ2-1	-	TRBV7-6	TGTGCCAGCAGCCCCACACTTAGCGGGGGAAGCTCCTACAATGAGCAGTTCTTC	CASSPTLSGGSSYNEQFF
18	TRBD2	TRBJ2-1	few	TRBV28	TGTGCCAGCAGTTACTACCCCACCTTTCGGGAGGAGTACAATGAGCAGTTCTTC	CASSYYPTFREEYNEQFF
14	-	TRBJ2-3	-	TRBV29-1	TGCAGCGTTGAAGGAGTGGGGAACACAGATACGCAGTATTTT	CSVEGVGNTDTQYF
15	TRBD1	TRBJ2-7	medium-sized	TRBV2	TGTGCCAGCAGCCCGGGACAGGTCATGCCGGGAGAGCAGTACTTC	CASSPGQVMPGEQYF
15	-	TRBJ2-1	-	TRBV20-1	TGCAGTGCGATAGCTCGGGGGGCCTCTTCCGATGAGCAGTTCTTC	CSAIARGASSDEQFF
15	-	TRBJ1-1	-	TRBV7-9	TGTGCCAGCAGCTTAGATACGGGGGCGCATACTGAAGCTTTCTTT	CASSLDTGAHTEAFF
12	TRBD1	TRBJ1-1	-	TRBV12-3/TRBV12-4	TGTGCCAGCAGTATTACAGGGGGCGAAGCTTTCTTT	CASSITGGEAFF
15	-	TRBJ2-7	-	TRBV11-2	TGTGCCAGCAGCTCGCCTAGACACGGGCACGGCGAGCAGTACTTC	CASSSPRHGHGEQYF
15	-	TRBJ2-1	many	TRBV3-1	TGTGCCAGCAGCCAAGGTGGGACGGAGTTAGATGAGCAGTTCTTC	CASSQGGTELDEQFF
16	-	TRBJ2-1	few	TRBV6-2/TRBV6-3	TGTGCCAGCAGTTACTTTGGGGGGGCACCCTACAATGAGCAGTTCTTC	CASSYFGGAPYNEQFF
15	-	TRBJ1-2	once	TRBV4-2	TGTGCCAGCAGCCAAGTTAAGAGGACGACCTATGGCTACACCTTC	CASSQVKRTTYGYTF
16	-	TRBJ2-2	-	TRBV27	TGTGCCAGCAGTACTGTAAGGACGAGCAGAACCGGGGAGCTGTTTTTT	CASSTVRTSRTGELFF
13	-	TRBJ2-1	few	TRBV18	TGTGCCAGCTCACCACCGAGTGACAATGAGCAGTTCTTC	CASSPPSDNEQFF
14	-	TRBJ1-2	once	TRBV7-9	TGTGCCAGCACGGGCCAGGGCCCTAACTATGGCTACACCTTC	CASTGQGPNYGYTF
15	TRBD2	TRBJ2-1	many	TRBV29-1	TGCAGCGTCAGACTAGCGCCCGAACCTTACAATGAGCAGTTCTTC	CSVRLAPEPYNEQFF
14	-	TRBJ1-1	many	TRBV9	TGTGCCAGCAGCGAAAGGACAGCTAACACTGAAGCTTTCTTT	CASSERTANTEAFF
17	TRBD2	TRBJ2-5	-	TRBV7-9	TGTGCCAGCAGCTTAGGAACCGGGACTAGCAGGAGAGAGACCCAGTACTTC	CASSLGTGTSRRETQYF
14	-	TRBJ1-2	-	TRBV9	TGTGCCAGCAGCGTGGCAGGACTGCCTTATGGCTACACCTTC	CASSVAGLPYGYTF
16	-	TRBJ2-2	many	TRBV4-2	TGTGCCAGCAGCCAAGATTCTGGGGGCGAAACCGGGGAGCTGTTTTTT	CASSQDSGGETGELFF
15	TRBD2	TRBJ2-5	-	TRBV2	TGTGCCAGCAGTGACCCAACTAGCGGGGGGGAGACCCAGTACTTC	CASSDPTSGGETQYF
14	TRBD1	TRBJ1-2	-	TRBV28	TGTGCCAGCAGTACGGGACAGGGGGCCGACGGCTACACCTTC	CASSTGQGADGYTF
17	-	TRBJ2-7	-	TRBV12-2	TGTGCAAGTCGCTCAGATGGACCTCTCGGCAACTCCTACGAGCAGTACTTC	CASRSDGPLGNSYEQYF
19	-	TRBJ2-7	-	TRBV4-1	TGCGCCAGCAGCCAAGATTGGCAGCGTCGCCTCATTGGTATCTACGAGCAGTACTTC	CASSQDWQRRLIGIYEQYF
16	TRBD1	TRBJ2-1	-	TRBV9	TGTGCCAGCAGCCTCCCCGGGACAGGGGTAGGTGATGAGCAGTTCTTC	CASSLPGTGVGDEQFF
16	-	TRBJ1-6	-	TRBV3-1	TGTGCCAGCAGCCACTTCATGACAGGTGGATTTTCACCCCTCCACTTT	CASSHFMTGGFSPLHF
15	TRBD2	TRBJ2-1	-	TRBV27	TGTGCCAGCAGTTCCTGGACTAGCTCCTACAATGAGCAGTTCTTC	CASSSWTSSYNEQFF
19	-	TRBJ2-3	few	TRBV11-1	TGTGCCAGCAGCTTACATCCCACAGGTTCCCCTACGAGCACAGATACGCAGTATTTT	CASSLHPTGSPTSTDTQYF
14	-	TRBJ2-1	once	TRBV9	TGTGCCAGCAGCGTGGGGCCCGGGAGCAATGAGCAGTTCTTC	CASSVGPGSNEQFF
16	-	TRBJ2-5	-	TRBV28	TGTGCCAGCAGTCCAGGGTCAGCTCCCCCCCTGGTGACCCAGTACTTC	CASSPGSAPPLVTQYF
13	-	TRBJ2-5	-	TRBV10-3	TGTGCCATCAGTGCCCTCCTCAGGGGTTCCCAGTACTTC	CAISALLRGSQYF
13	-	TRBJ1-2	few	TRBV5-6	TGTGCCAGCAGCTCCGGACAGCGCTATGGCTACACCTTC	CASSSGQRYGYTF
13	-	TRBJ1-1	once	TRBV7-8	TGTGCCAGCAGCCTAAACAGGGTCACTGAAGCTTTCTTT	CASSLNRVTEAFF
15	TRBD1	TRBJ1-2	-	TRBV9	TGTGCCAGCAGCGCCCAAACAGGGGTATACTATGGCTACACCTTC	CASSAQTGVYYGYTF
15	TRBD1	TRBJ2-2	few	TRBV4-2	TGTGCCAGCAGCCCCTGGACAGGGGGCACCGGGGAGCTGTTTTTT	CASSPWTGGTGELFF
15	-	TRBJ1-6	-	TRBV11-3	TGTGCCAGCAGCTTAGTTGGCCTTGGGGGATCACCCCTCCACTTT	CASSLVGLGGSPLHF
15	-	TRBJ1-2	few	TRBV7-2	TGTGCCAGCAGCTTAGTGGCAGGGGTCGAACGGGGCTACACCTTC	CASSLVAGVERGYTF
15	TRBD2	TRBJ2-1	-	TRBV20-1	TGCAGTGCTAGAGTTGTTGGGAGGGCATACAATGAGCAGTTCTTC	CSARVVGRAYNEQFF
15	-	TRBJ2-1	few	TRBV5-1	TGCGCCAGCAGCTTGTGGGGGACATACTACAATGAGCAGTTCTTC	CASSLWGTYYNEQFF
16	-	TRBJ2-3	once	TRBV27	TGTGCCAGCAGTTTATTTTTTTCGTCTAGCACAGATACGCAGTATTTT	CASSLFFSSSTDTQYF
17	-	TRBJ2-5	many	TRBV7-8	TGTGCCAGCAGCTCCCCCAATGGGGGGAGCGTAACAGAGACCCAGTACTTC	CASSSPNGGSVTETQYF
11	-	TRBJ2-7	few	TRBV5-6	TGTGCCAGCAGCTTCTTTTCCGAGCAGTACTTC	CASSFFSEQYF
14	-	TRBJ2-6	-	TRBV27	TGTGCCAGCAGTCCTTACTCTGGGGCCAACGTCCTGACTTTC	CASSPYSGANVLTF
14	-	TRBJ2-1	-	TRBV27	TGTGCCAGTGGCCTTGTGGACTCCTACAATGAGCAGTTCTTC	CASGLVDSYNEQFF
14	-	TRBJ1-1	-	TRBV6-5	TGTGCCAGCAGTTACTCGACGGGCGTATCTGAAGCTTTCTTT	CASSYSTGVSEAFF
14	TRBD1	TRBJ1-4	-	TRBV19	TGTGCCAGCAAACCGGGACAGAAGAATGAAAAACTGTTTTTT	CASKPGQKNEKLFF
12	TRBD1	TRBJ2-1	few	TRBV29-1	TGCAGCGTTGAGACAGGGGTCAATGAGCAGTTCTTC	CSVETGVNEQFF